These 11 T cell receptor beta chains were sequenced from one sample in a study of blood T cell repertoires in COVID-19. The repertoire was sequenced with immunoSEQ multiplex PCR; TCRdb's copy has only in-frame clones and lacks some. The table includes some 99,000 clones, 81% detected once. The material sequenced was peripheral blood. The receptors were sampled from a woman at least 80 years old with acute or convalescent COVID-19.

The chain carries TRBV5-1 and TRBJ2-1; tentative D call: TRBD1 (7 bases). Looked up from germline, CDR1 is SGHRS and CDR2 is YFSETQ. The germline V and J ends were trimmed by 4 bases and 0 bases, with 14 bases remaining between them. This CDR3 has 16 amino acids. The CDR3 here is CASSGTWDSSYNEQFF. The CDR3 DNA reads TGCGCCAGCAGCGGGACTTGGGACAGCTCCTACAATGAGCAGTTCTTC. The full variable domain, rest sourced from reference TRBV5-1 and TRBJ2-1, is KAGVTQTPRYLIKTRGQQVTLSCSPISGHRSVSWYQQTPGQGLQFLFEYFSETQRNKGNFPGRFSGRQFSNSRSEMNVSTLELGDSALYLCASSGTWDSSYNEQFFGPGTRLTVL.

This chain links TRBV6-5 with TRBJ2-7; TRBD1 aligns across 7 bases. V shed 5 bases and J 2 bases; nucleotides not matched to a gene: 3. Germline V gene lookup returns CDR1 MNHEY and CDR2 SVGAGI. CDR3 length equals 13 residues. CDR3 DNA: TGTGCCAGCAGTCGGGACAGACCCTACGAGCAGTACGTC. This encodes CASSRDRPYEQYV.

The CDR3 protein is CASSQPGGNQPQHF. The CDR3 DNA reads TGTGCCAGCAGCCAACCCGGAGGTAATCAGCCCCAGCATTTT. The chain recombines TRBV3-1 (or the pseudogene TRBV3-2) with TRBJ1-5, with D unclear. The CDR3 sequence is 14 residues long. Germline V gives CDR1 LGHDT, CDR2 YNNKEL (reference sequence). Trimming pared 2 bases from V and 4 bases from J, leaving 9 bases between.

The chain has TRBV7-2 and TRBJ2-1; D is undetermined. Deletions cut 1 base from V and 0 bases from J, with 7 bases between. The germline gives CDR1 SGHTA, CDR2 FQGNSA. The CDR3 totals 15 residues. DNA for the CDR3: TGTGCCAGCAGCTTAGACAAGTCCTCCTACAATGAGCAGTTCTTC. It yields the protein CASSLDKSSYNEQFF.

This clone was seen ten or more times. The genes are TRBV9 and TRBJ2-7; 7 nucleotides match TRBD2. With V trimmed by 3 bases and J by 8 bases, 11 bases remained unmatched. The CDR3 totals 14 residues. CDR1 is SGDLS and CDR2 is YYNGEE in the germline V gene. The chain's CDR3 is CASSALSGGTKQYF. CDR3 in DNA: TGTGCCAGCAGCGCCCTCTCGGGAGGCACGAAGCAGTACTTC.

The chain uses TRBV7-2 and TRBJ1-2, with a tentative D call TRBD1 (5 bases). The V end was cut by 5 bases, the J end by 8 bases, with 15 bases between. Germline-derived CDR1 and CDR2 are SGHTA and FQGNSA. The CDR3 is 13 residues long. CDR3 residues: CASSLGRERGYTF. The CDR3 DNA reads as TGTGCCAGCAGCCTGGGACGGGAGAGGGGCTACACCTTC.

This clone was recorded once. This chain connects TRBV6-5 to TRBJ2-6; tentatively, D is TRBD1 (6 bases). V was shortened by 5 bases and J by 2 bases, with 10 bases between the two germline ends. This CDR3 spans 15 amino acids. Germline V gene sequence: CDR1 MNHEY, CDR2 SVGAGI. The CDR3 sequence is CASSPHRAGANVLTF. The CDR3 DNA sequence: TGTGCCAGCAGTCCCCACAGGGCTGGGGCCAACGTCCTGACTTTC.

The chain employs TRBV11-3 and TRBJ2-3; TRBD2 matches at 12 bases. Germline trimming cut 4 bases from V and 10 bases from J; bases unmatched to any gene: 0. The CDR3 sequence is 12 residues long. Looked up from germline, CDR1 is SGHNT and CDR2 is YENEEA. The CDR3 reads CASSSSGGAQYF. The CDR3 DNA sequence: TGTGCCAGCAGCTCTAGCGGGGGGGCGCAGTATTTT.

J is TRBJ2-3 and V is TRBV7-3; no reliable D call. The CDR3 covers 15 residues. V lost 2 bases, J lost 1 base, and 10 bases lay in between. CDR1 is SGHTA and CDR2 is FQGTGA in the germline V gene. DNA of the CDR3: TGTGCCAGCAGCTTATCCGGAGCTCGCACAGATACGCAGTATTTT. Translation gives CASSLSGARTDTQYF.

The chain joins TRBV6-6 to TRBJ1-2; perhaps TRBD1 as D (5 bases). Germline V lookup: CDR1 MNHNY, CDR2 SVGAGI (reference sequence). V lost 2 bases and J lost 8, with 12 bases in between. The CDR3 extends over 13 amino acids. CDR3 loop: CASSYDYQGGYTF. The CDR3 DNA sequence: TGTGCCAGCAGTTACGATTACCAGGGAGGCTACACCTTC.

The rearrangement uses TRBV6-5 and TRBJ1-5, with TRBD1 as a possible D gene (6 bases). The V gene lost 8 bases and the J gene lost 3 bases, with 17 bases spanning the gap. Germline V CDR1 and CDR2: MNHEY, SVGAGI. The CDR3 runs 15 residues. DNA for the CDR3: TGTGCCAGCCACCCAGGGGACACTCTCAATCAGCCCCAGCATTTT. It codes for CASHPGDTLNQPQHF.